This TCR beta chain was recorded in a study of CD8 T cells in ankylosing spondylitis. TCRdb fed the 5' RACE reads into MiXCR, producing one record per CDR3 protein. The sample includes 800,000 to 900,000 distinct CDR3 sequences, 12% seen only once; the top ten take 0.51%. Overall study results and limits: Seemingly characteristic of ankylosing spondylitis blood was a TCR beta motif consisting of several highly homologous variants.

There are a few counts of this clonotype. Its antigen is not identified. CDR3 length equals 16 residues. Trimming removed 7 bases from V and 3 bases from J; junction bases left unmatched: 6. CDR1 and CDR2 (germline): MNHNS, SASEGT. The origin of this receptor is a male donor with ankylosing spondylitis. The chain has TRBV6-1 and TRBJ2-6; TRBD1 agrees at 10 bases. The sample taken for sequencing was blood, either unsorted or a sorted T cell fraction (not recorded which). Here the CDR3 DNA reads TGTGCCAGCACCCTGACAGGGGGCGTTGGGGCCAACGTCCTGACTTTC. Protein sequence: CASTLTGGVGANVLTF.